The sequence of this T cell receptor beta chain was determined in a study of blood T cell repertoires in COVID-19. In the study overall: Researchers got acute and convalescent COVID-19 samples from the United States, Italy and Spain.

The length of the CDR3 is 16 residues. The trim removed 4 bases at V and 3 bases at J, leaving 9 bases unmatched. Per the germline V gene, CDR1 is MGHDK and CDR2 is SYGVNS. TCRdb keeps only in-frame clones here, not all; method: immunoSEQ multiplex PCR. The sample consists of under 200,000 clones, about 88% of them appearing once. This clonotype originated in a woman aged 80 or over with acute or convalescent COVID-19. The source material was peripheral blood. The chain carries TRBV25-1 and TRBJ1-1; 9 nucleotides match TRBD1. CDR3 bases: TGTGCCAGCAGTGTTCTCGAACAGGGGGCTTACACTGAAGCTTTCTTT. Amino acids: CASSVLEQGAYTEAFF.